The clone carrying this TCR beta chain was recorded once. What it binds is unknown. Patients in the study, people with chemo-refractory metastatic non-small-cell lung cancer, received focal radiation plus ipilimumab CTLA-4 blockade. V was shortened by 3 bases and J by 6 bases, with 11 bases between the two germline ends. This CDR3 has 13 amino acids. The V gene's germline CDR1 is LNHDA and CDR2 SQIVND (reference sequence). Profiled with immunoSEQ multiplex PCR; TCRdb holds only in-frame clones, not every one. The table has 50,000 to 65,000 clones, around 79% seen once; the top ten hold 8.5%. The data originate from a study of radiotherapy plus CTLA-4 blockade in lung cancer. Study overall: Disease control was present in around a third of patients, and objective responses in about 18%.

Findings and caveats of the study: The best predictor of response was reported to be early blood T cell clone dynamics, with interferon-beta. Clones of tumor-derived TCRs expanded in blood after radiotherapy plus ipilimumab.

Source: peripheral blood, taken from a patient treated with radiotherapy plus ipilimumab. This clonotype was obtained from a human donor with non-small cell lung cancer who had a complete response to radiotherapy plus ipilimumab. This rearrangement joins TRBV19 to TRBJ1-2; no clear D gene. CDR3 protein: CASSISPSDGYTF. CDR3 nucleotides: TGTGCCAGTAGTATTAGTCCCTCCGATGGCTACACCTTC.